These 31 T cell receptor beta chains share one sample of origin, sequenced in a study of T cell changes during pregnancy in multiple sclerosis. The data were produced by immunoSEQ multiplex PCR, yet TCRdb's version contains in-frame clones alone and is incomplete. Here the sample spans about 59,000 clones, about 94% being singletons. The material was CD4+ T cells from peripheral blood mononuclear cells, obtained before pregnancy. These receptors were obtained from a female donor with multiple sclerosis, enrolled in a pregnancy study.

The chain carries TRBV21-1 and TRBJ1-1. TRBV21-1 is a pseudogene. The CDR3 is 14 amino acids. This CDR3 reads CASSKRQGGTEAFF. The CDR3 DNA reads TGTGCCAGCAGCAAACGGCAGGGAGGCACTGAAGCTTTCTTT.

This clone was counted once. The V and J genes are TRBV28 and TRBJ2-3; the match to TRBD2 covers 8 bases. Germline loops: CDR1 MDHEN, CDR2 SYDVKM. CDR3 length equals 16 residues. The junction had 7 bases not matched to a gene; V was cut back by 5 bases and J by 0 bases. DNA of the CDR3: TGTGCCAGCAGTCTAACTAGCGGAGCTAGCACAGATACGCAGTATTTT. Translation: CASSLTSGASTDTQYF.

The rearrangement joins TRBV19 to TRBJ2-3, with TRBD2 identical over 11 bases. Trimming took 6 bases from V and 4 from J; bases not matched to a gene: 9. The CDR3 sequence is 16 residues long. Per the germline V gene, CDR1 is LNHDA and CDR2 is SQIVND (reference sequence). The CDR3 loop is CASSGLAGQMADTQYF. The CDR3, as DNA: TGTGCCAGTAGCGGACTAGCGGGCCAAATGGCAGATACGCAGTATTTT.

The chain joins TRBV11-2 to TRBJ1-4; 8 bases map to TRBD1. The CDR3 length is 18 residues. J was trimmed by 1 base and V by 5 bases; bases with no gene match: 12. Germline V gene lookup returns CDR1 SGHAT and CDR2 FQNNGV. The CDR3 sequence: CASSTLGQVKRTNEKLFF. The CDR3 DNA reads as TGTGCCAGCAGCACCCTGGGACAGGTGAAAAGAACTAATGAAAAACTGTTTTTT. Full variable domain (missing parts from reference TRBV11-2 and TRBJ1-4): EAGVAQSPRYKIIEKRQSVAFWCNPISGHATLYWYQQILGQGPKLLIQFQNNGVVDDSQLPKDRFSAERLKGVDSTLKIQPAKLEDSAVYLCASSTLGQVKRTNEKLFFGSGTQLSVL.

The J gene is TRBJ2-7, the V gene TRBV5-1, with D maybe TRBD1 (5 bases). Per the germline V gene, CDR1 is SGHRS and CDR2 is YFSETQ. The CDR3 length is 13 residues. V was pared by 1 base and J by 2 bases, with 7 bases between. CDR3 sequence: CASSLRTTYEQYF. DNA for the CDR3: TGCGCCAGCAGCTTGAGGACAACCTACGAGCAGTACTTC.

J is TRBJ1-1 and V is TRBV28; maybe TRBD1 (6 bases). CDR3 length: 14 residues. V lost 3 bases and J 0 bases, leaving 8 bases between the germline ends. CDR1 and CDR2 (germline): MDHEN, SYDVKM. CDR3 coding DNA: TGTGCCAGCAGTTTCCAGGGGTTGAACACTGAAGCTTTCTTT. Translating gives CASSFQGLNTEAFF.

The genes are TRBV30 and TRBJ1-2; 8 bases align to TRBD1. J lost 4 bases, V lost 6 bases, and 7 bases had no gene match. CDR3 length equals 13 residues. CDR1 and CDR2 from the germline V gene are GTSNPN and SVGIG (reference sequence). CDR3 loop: CACLDRGPYGYTF. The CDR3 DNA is TGTGCCTGCTTAGACAGGGGCCCCTATGGCTACACCTTC.

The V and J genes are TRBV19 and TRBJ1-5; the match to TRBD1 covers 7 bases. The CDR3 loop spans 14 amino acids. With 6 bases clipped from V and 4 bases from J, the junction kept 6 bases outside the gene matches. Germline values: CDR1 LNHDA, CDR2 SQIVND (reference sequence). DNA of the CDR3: TGTGCCAGTAGGGAAGGGACAGTAAATCAGCCCCAGCATTTT. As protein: CASREGTVNQPQHF.

CDR3 amino acids: CASSARAGRETGELFF. CDR3 coding DNA: TGTGCCAGCAGCGCTAGGGCGGGGCGGGAGACCGGGGAGCTGTTTTTT. This rearrangement joins TRBV9 to TRBJ2-2, with 7 bases that match TRBD2. The J segment lost 5 bases and the V segment lost 3 bases, leaving 10 bases of the junction unmatched. This CDR3 spans 16 amino acids. In germline, CDR1 is SGDLS, CDR2 YYNGEE.

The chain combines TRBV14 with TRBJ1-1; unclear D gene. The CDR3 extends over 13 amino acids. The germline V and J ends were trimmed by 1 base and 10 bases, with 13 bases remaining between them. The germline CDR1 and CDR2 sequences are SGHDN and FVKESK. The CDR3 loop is CASSQGAARRAFF. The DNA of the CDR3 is TGTGCCAGCAGCCAAGGAGCGGCCCGCCGAGCTTTCTTT.

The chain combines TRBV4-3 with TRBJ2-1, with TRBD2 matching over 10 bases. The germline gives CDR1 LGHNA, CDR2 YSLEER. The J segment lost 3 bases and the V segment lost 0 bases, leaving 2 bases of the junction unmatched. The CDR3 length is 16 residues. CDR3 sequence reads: CASSQDSSGGYNEQFF. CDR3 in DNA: TGCGCCAGCAGCCAAGATTCTAGCGGGGGCTACAATGAGCAGTTCTTC.

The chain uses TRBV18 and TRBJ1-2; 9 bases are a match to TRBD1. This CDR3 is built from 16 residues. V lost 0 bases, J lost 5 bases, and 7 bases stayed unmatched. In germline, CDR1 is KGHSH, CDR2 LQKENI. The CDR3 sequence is CASSPPGTGPEYGYTF. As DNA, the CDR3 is TGTGCCAGCTCACCACCGGGGACAGGGCCTGAGTATGGCTACACCTTC.

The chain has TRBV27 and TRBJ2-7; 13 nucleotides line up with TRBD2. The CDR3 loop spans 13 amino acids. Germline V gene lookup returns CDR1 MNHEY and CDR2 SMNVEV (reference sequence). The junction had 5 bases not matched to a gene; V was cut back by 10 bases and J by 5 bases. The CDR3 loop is CATPGLAGDEQYF. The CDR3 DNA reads TGTGCCACCCCCGGACTAGCGGGAGACGAGCAGTACTTC.

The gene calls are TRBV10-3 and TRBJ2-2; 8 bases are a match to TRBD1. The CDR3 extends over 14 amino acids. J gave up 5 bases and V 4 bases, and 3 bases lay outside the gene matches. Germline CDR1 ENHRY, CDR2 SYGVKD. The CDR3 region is CAISGTGRTGELFF. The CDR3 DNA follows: TGTGCCATCAGTGGGACAGGGCGAACCGGGGAGCTGTTTTTT.

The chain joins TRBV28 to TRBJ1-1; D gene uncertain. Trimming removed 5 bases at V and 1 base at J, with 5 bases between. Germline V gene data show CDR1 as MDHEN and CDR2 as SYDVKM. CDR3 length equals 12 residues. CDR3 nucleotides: TGTGCCAGCAGTCTCCCGAACACTGAAGCTTTCTTT. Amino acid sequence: CASSLPNTEAFF.

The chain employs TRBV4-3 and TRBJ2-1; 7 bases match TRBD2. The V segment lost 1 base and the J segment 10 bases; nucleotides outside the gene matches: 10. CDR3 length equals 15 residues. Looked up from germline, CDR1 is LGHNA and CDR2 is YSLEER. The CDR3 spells CASSQGTTLGREQFF. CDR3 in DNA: TGCGCCAGCAGCCAAGGGACCACCCTCGGGAGGGAGCAGTTCTTC.

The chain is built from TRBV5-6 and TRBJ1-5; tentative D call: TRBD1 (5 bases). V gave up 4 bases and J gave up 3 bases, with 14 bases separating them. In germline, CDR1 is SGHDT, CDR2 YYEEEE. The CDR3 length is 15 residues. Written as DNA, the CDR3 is TGTGCCAGCAGCCCGGGACTGGCTTTCAATCAGCCCCAGCATTTT. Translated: CASSPGLAFNQPQHF.

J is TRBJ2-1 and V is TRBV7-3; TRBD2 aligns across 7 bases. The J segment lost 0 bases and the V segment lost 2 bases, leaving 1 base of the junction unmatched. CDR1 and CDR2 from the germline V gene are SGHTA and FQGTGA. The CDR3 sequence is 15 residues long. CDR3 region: CASSLVAGSYNEQFF. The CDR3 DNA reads TGTGCCAGCAGCTTAGTAGCGGGCTCCTACAATGAGCAGTTCTTC.

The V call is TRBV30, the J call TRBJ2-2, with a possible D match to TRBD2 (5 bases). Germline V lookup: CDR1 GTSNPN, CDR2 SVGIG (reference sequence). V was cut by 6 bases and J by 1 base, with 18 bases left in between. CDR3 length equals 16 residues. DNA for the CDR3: TGTGCCTGCCCGACTACCTTGGGATTGAACACCGGGGAGCTGTTTTTT. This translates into CACPTTLGLNTGELFF.

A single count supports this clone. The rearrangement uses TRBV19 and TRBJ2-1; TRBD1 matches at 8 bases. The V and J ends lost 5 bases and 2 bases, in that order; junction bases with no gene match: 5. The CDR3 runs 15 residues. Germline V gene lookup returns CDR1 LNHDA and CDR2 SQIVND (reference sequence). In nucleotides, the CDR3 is TGTGCCAGTAGTCCCGACAGGGGCACCTACAATGAGCAGTTCTTC. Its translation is CASSPDRGTYNEQFF.

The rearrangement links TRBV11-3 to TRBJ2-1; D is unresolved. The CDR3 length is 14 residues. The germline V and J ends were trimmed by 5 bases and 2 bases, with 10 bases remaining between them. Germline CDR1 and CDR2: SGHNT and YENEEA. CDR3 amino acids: CASSQITPYNEQFF. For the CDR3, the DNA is TGTGCCAGCAGCCAGATCACGCCCTACAATGAGCAGTTCTTC.

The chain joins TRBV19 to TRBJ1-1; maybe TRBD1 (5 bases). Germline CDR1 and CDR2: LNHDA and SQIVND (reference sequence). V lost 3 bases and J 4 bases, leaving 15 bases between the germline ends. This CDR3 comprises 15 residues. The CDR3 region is CASSIFTGQGTEAFF. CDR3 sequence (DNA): TGTGCCAGTAGTATTTTCACAGGTCAAGGCACTGAAGCTTTCTTT.

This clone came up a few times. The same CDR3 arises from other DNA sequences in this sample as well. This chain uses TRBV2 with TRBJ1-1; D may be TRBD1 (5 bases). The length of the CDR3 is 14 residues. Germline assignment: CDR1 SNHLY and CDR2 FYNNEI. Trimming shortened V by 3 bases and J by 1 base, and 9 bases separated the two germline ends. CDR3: CASSEGRGNTEAFF. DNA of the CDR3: TGTGCCAGCAGTGAGGGGAGGGGGAACACTGAAGCTTTCTTT.

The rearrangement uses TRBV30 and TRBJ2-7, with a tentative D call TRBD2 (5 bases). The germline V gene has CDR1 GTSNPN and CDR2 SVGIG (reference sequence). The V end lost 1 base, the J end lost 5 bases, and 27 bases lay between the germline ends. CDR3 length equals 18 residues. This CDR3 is CAWSAILNFRESTHEQYF. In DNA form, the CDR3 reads TGTGCCTGGAGTGCCATTTTAAATTTCCGGGAATCAACCCACGAGCAGTACTTC.

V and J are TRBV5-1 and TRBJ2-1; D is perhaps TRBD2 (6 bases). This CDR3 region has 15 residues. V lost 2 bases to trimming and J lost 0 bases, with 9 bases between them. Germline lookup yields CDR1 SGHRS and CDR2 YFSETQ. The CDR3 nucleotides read TGCGCCAGCAGCTTCCCTAGCGACTCCTACAATGAGCAGTTCTTC. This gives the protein CASSFPSDSYNEQFF.

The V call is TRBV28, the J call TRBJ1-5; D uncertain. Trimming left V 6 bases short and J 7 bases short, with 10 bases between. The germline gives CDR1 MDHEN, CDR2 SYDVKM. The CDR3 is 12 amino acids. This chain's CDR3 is CASSRTGQPQHF. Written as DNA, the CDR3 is TGTGCCAGCAGCCGAACGGGGCAGCCCCAGCATTTT.

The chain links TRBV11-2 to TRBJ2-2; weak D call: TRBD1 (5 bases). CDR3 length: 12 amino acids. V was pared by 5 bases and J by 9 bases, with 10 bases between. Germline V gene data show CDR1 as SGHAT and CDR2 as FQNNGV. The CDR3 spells CASSVVGRELFF. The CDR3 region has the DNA TGTGCCAGCAGCGTGGTGGGGCGGGAGCTGTTTTTT.

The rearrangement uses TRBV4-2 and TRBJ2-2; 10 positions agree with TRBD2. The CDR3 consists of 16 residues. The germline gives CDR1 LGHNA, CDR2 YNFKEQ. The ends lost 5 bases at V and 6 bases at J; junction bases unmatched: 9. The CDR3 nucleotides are TGTGCCAGCAGCTACAATAGCGGGGGGCCCGCCGGGGAGCTGTTTTTT. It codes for CASSYNSGGPAGELFF.

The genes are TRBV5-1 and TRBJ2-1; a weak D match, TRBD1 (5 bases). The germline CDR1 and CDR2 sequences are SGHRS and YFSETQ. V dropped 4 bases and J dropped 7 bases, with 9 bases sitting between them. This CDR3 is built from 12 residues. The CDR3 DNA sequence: TGCGCCAGCAGCACCACAGGTAATGAGCAGTTCTTC. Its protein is CASSTTGNEQFF.

The CDR3 spells CASSRSGIGGELFF. The CDR3 region has the DNA TGTGCCAGCAGCCGCAGCGGGATTGGCGGGGAGCTGTTTTTT. J is TRBJ2-2 and V is TRBV7-3, with 7 bases fitting TRBD2. Looked up from germline, CDR1 is SGHTA and CDR2 is FQGTGA. CDR3 length equals 14 residues. With 5 bases clipped from V and 7 bases from J, the junction kept 7 bases outside the gene matches.

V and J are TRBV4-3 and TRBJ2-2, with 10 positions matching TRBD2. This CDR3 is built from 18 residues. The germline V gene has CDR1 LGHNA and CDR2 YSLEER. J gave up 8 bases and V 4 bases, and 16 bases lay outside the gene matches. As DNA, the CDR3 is TGCGCCAGCAGCCCAAGTAATAGGCTAGCGGGAGTAAGAGGGGAGCTGTTTTTT. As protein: CASSPSNRLAGVRGELFF.